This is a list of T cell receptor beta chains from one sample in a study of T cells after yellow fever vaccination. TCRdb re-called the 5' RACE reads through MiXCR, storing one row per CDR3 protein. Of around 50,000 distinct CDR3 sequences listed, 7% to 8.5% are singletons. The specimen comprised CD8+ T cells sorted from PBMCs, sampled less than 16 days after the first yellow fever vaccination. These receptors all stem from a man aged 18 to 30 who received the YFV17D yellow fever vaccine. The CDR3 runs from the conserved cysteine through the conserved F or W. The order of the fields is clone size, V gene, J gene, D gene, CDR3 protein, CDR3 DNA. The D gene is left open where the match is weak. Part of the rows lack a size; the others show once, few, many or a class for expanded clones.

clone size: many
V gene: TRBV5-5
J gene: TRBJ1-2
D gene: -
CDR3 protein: CASSLGADYGYTF
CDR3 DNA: TGTGCCAGCAGCTTGGGAGCTGACTATGGCTACACCTTC

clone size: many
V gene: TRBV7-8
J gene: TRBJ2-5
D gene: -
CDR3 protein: CASSPHGSEETQYF
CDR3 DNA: TGTGCCAGCAGCCCGCACGGGAGTGAGGAGACCCAGTACTTC

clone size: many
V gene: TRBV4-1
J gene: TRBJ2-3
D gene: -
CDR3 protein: CASSQGFITTDTQYF
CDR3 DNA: TGCGCCAGCAGCCAAGGGTTTATCACCACAGATACGCAGTATTTT

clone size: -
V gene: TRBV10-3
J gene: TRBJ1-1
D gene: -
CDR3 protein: CATKTENTEAFF
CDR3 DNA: TGTGCCACCAAGACAGAAAACACTGAAGCTTTCTTT

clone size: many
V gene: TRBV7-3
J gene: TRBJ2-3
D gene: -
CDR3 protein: CASGVAGGRTDTQYF
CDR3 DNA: TGTGCCAGCGGAGTAGCAGGGGGGCGCACAGATACGCAGTATTTT

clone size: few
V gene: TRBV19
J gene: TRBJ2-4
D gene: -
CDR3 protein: CASSIAEGWRDKNIQYF
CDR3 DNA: TGTGCCAGTAGTATAGCGGAGGGGTGGAGGGACAAAAACATTCAGTACTTC

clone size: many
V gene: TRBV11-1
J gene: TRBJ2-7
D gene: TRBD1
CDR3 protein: CASSLGPGTGQSSYEQYF
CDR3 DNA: TGTGCCAGCAGCTTAGGGCCGGGAACGGGACAGTCCTCCTACGAGCAGTACTTC

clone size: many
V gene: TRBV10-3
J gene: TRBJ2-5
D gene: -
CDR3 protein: CAISESGASGDRETQYF
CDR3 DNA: TGTGCCATCAGTGAGTCGGGAGCTAGCGGGGACAGGGAGACCCAGTACTTC

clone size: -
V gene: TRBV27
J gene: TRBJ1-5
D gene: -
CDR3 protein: CASSLVGGTNQPQHF
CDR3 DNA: TGTGCCAGCAGTTTAGTTGGGGGGACGAATCAGCCCCAGCATTTT

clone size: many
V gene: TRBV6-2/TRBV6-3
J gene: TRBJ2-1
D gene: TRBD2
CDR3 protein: CATQRGGNEQFF
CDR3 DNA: TGTGCCACCCAGCGGGGGGGGAATGAGCAGTTCTTC

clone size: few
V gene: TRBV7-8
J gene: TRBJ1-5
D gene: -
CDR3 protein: CASSPRGSDSNQPQHF
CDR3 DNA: TGTGCCAGCAGCCCGCGGGGCAGCGATAGCAATCAGCCCCAGCATTTT

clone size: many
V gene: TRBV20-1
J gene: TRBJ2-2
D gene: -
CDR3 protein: CSASGVDTGELFF
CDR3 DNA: TGCAGTGCTAGCGGGGTCGACACCGGGGAGCTGTTTTTT

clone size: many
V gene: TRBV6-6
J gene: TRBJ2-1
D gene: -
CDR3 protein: CASSYGFDEQFF
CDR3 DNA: TGTGCCAGCAGTTATGGGTTCGATGAGCAGTTCTTC

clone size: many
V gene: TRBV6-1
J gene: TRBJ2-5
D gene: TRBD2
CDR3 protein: CASRLAGGVEETQYF
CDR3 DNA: TGTGCCAGCAGGCTCGCGGGGGGGGTCGAAGAGACCCAGTACTTC

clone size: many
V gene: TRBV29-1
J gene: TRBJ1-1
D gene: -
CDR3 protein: CSVTHPPGVNTEAFF
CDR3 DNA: TGCAGCGTTACCCACCCGCCAGGGGTGAACACTGAAGCTTTCTTT

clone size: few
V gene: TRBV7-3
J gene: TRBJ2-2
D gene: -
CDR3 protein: CASSPAIPNTGELFF
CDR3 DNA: TGTGCCAGCAGCCCCGCGATCCCGAACACCGGGGAGCTGTTTTTT

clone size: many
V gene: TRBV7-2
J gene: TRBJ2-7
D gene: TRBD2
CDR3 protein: CASSPAGGYEQYF
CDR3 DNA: TGTGCCAGCAGCCCGGCGGGGGGGTACGAGCAGTACTTC

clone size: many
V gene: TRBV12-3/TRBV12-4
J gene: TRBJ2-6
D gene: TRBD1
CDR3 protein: CASSPTGTGANVLTF
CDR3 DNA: TGTGCCAGCAGCCCGACAGGGACCGGGGCCAACGTCCTGACTTTC

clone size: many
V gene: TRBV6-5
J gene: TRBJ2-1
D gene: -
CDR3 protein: CASRNGNEQFF
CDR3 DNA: TGTGCCAGCAGAAACGGTAATGAGCAGTTCTTC

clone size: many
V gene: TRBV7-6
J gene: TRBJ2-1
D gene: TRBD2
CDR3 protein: CASSITGTRVNEQFF
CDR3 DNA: TGTGCCAGCAGCATAACCGGGACTAGGGTCAATGAGCAGTTCTTC

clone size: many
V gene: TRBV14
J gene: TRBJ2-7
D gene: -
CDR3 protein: CASSHYRYYEQYF
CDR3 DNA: TGTGCCAGCAGCCATTACAGGTACTACGAGCAGTACTTC

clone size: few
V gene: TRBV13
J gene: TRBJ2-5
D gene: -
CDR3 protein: CASSSTPLDPQETQYF
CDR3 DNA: TGTGCCAGCAGCTCCACCCCACTTGATCCCCAAGAGACCCAGTACTTC

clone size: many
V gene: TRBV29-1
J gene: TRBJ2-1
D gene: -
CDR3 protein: CSAGDGGFYNEQFF
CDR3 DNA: TGCAGCGCCGGGGACGGGGGCTTCTACAATGAGCAGTTCTTC

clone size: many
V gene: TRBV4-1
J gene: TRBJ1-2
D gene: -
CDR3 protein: CASSQATGYGYTF
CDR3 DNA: TGCGCCAGCAGCCAAGCGACGGGCTATGGCTACACCTTC

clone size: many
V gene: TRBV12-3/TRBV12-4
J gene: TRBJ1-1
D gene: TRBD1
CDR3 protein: CASSPRDRVSMNTEAFF
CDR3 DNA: TGTGCCAGCAGTCCTCGGGACAGGGTTTCTATGAACACTGAAGCTTTCTTT

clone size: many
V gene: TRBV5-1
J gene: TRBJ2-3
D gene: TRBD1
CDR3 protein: CASSFLGDRTSVPDTQYF
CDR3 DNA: TGCGCCAGCAGCTTCCTTGGGGACAGGACAAGCGTCCCAGATACGCAGTATTTT

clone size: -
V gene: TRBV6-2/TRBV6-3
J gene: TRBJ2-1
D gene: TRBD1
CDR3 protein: CASSPLDRGIRDEQFF
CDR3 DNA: TGTGCCAGCAGCCCGCTTGACAGGGGCATAAGGGATGAGCAGTTCTTC

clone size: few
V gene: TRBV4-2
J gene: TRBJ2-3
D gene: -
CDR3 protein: CASSQEGGPTDTQYF
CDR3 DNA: TGTGCCAGCAGCCAAGAAGGGGGACCCACAGATACGCAGTATTTT

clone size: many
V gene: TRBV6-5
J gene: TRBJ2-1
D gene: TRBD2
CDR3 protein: CASSYSTGGYNEQFF
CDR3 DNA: TGTGCCAGCAGTTACTCGACGGGGGGTTACAATGAGCAGTTCTTC

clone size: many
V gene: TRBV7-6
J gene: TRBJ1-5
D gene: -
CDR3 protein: CASSLTTGWNQPQHF
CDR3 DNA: TGTGCCAGCAGCCTGACGACAGGTTGGAATCAGCCCCAGCATTTT

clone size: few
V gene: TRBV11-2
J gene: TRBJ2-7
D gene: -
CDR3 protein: CASTLGAGSYEQYF
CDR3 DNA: TGTGCCAGCACACTAGGCGCGGGATCCTACGAGCAGTACTTC

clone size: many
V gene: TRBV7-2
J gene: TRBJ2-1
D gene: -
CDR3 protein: CASSLEGRVEQFF
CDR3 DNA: TGTGCCAGCAGCTTAGAGGGTCGGGTTGAGCAGTTCTTC

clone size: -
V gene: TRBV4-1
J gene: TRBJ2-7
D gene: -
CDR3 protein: CASSQVGQNYEQYF
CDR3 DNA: TGCGCCAGCAGCCAAGTCGGTCAGAACTACGAGCAGTACTTC

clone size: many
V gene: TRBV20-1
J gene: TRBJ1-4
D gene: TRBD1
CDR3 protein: CAGTGETNEKLFF
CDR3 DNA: TGCGCCGGGACAGGGGAAACTAATGAAAAACTGTTTTTT

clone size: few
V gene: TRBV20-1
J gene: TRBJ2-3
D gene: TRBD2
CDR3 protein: CSASGLGAGGPADTQYF
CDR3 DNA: TGCAGTGCTTCCGGGCTGGGAGCGGGGGGGCCTGCAGATACGCAGTATTTT

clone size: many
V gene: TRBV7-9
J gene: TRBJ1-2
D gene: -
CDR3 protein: CASSFPALGGYTF
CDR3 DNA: TGTGCCAGCAGCTTTCCGGCTCTCGGCGGCTACACCTTC

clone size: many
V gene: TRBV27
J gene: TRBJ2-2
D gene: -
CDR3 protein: CASRWTANTGELFF
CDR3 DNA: TGTGCCAGCAGGTGGACAGCGAACACCGGGGAGCTGTTTTTT

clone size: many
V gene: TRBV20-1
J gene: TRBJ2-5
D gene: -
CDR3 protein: CSALRGAGVKTQYF
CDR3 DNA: TGCAGTGCTCTACGGGGGGCGGGGGTTAAGACCCAGTACTTC

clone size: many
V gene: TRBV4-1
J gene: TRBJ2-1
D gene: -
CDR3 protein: CASSQESFVGLPNEQFF
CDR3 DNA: TGCGCCAGCAGCCAAGAGAGTTTCGTGGGGCTACCGAATGAGCAGTTCTTC

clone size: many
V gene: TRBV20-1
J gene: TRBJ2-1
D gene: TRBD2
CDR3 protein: CSAGLAGRRDEQFF
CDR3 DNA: TGCAGTGCTGGACTAGCGGGGCGGAGGGATGAGCAGTTCTTC

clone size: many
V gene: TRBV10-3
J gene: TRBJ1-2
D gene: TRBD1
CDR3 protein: CAIRGQGPTNYGYTF
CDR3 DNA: TGTGCCATCAGAGGACAGGGACCCACTAACTATGGCTACACCTTC

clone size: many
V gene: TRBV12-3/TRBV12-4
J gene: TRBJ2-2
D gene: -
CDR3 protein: CASSFFGWDTGELFF
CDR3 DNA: TGTGCCAGCAGTTTCTTCGGTTGGGACACCGGGGAGCTGTTTTTT

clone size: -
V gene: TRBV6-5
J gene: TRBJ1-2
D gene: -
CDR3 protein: CASSYSGLGYGYTF
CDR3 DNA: TGTGCCAGCAGTTACTCAGGCCTCGGCTATGGCTACACCTTC

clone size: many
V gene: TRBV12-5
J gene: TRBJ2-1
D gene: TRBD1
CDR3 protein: CASGEATGVNEQFF
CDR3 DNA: TGTGCTAGTGGAGAAGCGACAGGGGTTAATGAGCAGTTCTTC

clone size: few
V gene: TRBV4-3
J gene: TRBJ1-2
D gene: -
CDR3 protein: CASSQGGVYGGYTF
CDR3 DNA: TGCGCCAGCAGCCAAGGAGGGGTTTATGGCGGCTACACCTTC